The T cell receptor beta chain under discussion was sequenced for a study of blood T cells in healthy people across ages. A second roughly 6 to 11 cycle PCR used barcoded and J-beta primers. TCRdb reanalysed the 5' RACE reads using MiXCR and keeps one entry per CDR3 protein. Among some 1.8 million distinct CDR3 sequences listed, about two fifths were seen once. Study outcomes and limitations: Researchers report that TCR beta diversity correlated strongly with naive T cell percentage. It was not known whether donors were CMV positive (a possible confounder of expanded clonotype changes).

Concerning this clonotype: Its specificity is not known.

Trimming removed 0 bases from V and 3 bases from J, with 11 bases in between. Germline CDR1 is LGHNA and CDR2 is YNFKEQ. This CDR3 is 15 amino acids long. Donors ranged from roughly 6 to 95 years old and were healthy Caucasians in Russia. Every participating donor contributed roughly 11 milliliters of peripheral blood through a draw. The sequenced material came from blood. The receptor's source is a human donor in good health. The chain joins TRBV4-2 to TRBJ1-2; unclear D gene. As DNA, the CDR3 is TGTGCCAGCAGCCAAGATCATGGGCGGGACTATGGCTACACCTTC. Translating gives CASSQDHGRDYGYTF.